Below are 14 T cell receptor beta chains sequenced from a single sample in a study of neoadjuvant anti-PD-1 for oral cavity cancer. TCRdb keeps only in-frame clones here, not all; method: immunoSEQ multiplex PCR. The sample has around 16,000 clones; about three quarters are singletons. The material was PBMCs, obtained before nivolumab (anti-PD-1) treatment. The receptors originated from a person between 35 and 79 years old with oral cavity squamous cell carcinoma.

J is TRBJ2-5 and V is TRBV9, with 9 bases that match TRBD1. V dropped 2 bases and J dropped 4; count of bases not matched to a gene: 18. This CDR3 has 19 residues. Germline V CDR1 and CDR2: SGDLS, YYNGEE. Here the CDR3 reads CASSVGVGAGTGQVETQYF. DNA for the CDR3: TGTGCCAGCAGCGTTGGGGTAGGAGCTGGGACAGGGCAGGTAGAGACCCAGTACTTC. The variable domain in full, completed from reference TRBV9 and TRBJ2-5, reads DSGVTQTPKHLITATGQRVTLRCSPRSGDLSVYWYQQSLDQGLQFLIQYYNGEERAKGNILERFSAQQFPDLHSELNLSSLELGDSALYFCASSVGVGAGTGQVETQYFGPGTRLLVL.

The chain recombines TRBV5-1 with TRBJ1-4; the D is unclear. Germline V gives CDR1 SGHRS, CDR2 YFSETQ. The CDR3 loop spans 14 amino acids. Trimming removed 0 bases from V and 0 bases from J, with 3 bases in between. The CDR3 sequence is CASSLGTTNEKLFF. DNA for the CDR3: TGCGCCAGCAGCTTGGGGACAACTAATGAAAAACTGTTTTTT.

This clone was recorded a few times. The chain joins TRBV11-2 to TRBJ1-2, with TRBD1 as a possible D gene (6 bases). Per germline, CDR1 SGHAT and CDR2 FQNNGV. Between the trimmed V and J ends, which lost 6 bases and 6 bases, there was a span of 20 bases. The CDR3 spans 15 residues. The CDR3 region is CASSPTGQVLNGYTF. The CDR3, as DNA: TGTGCCAGCAGTCCTACAGGGCAGGTCCTAAATGGCTACACCTTC.

This clone was observed a few times. This chain connects TRBV28 to TRBJ2-2, with D uncertain. The length of the CDR3 is 13 residues. Germline lookup yields CDR1 MDHEN and CDR2 SYDVKM. Trimming stripped 3 bases from V and 5 bases from J, with 7 bases between. CDR3 in amino acids: CASSLGWTGELFF. The CDR3 region has the DNA TGTGCCAGCAGTTTGGGTTGGACCGGGGAGCTGTTTTTT.

The rearrangement links TRBV13 to TRBJ2-5; tentative D call: TRBD2 (5 bases). Trimming took 1 base from V and 4 from J, leaving 16 bases between them. The CDR3 is 16 residues long. Germline V gene data show CDR1 as PRHDT and CDR2 as FYEKMQ (reference sequence). The CDR3 is CASSLERGSRSETQYF. CDR3 sequence (DNA): TGTGCCAGCAGCTTAGAACGAGGGAGTCGCTCAGAGACCCAGTACTTC.

This clone was observed a handful of times. This rearrangement joins TRBV7-9 to TRBJ2-7, with 9 bases fitting TRBD1. Unmatched junction bases numbered 3, after V lost 11 bases and J lost 1 base. This CDR3 comprises 12 residues. Looked up from germline, CDR1 is SEHNR and CDR2 is FQNEAQ (reference sequence). The DNA for the CDR3 is TGTGCCGGAGGACAGGGGTCCTACGAGCAGTACTTC. It encodes CAGGQGSYEQYF.

There are a few counts of this clone. V usage is TRBV28 and J usage is TRBJ1-6; no reliable D call. Per germline, CDR1 MDHEN and CDR2 SYDVKM. The CDR3 is made up of 15 amino acids. Deletions cut 8 bases from V and 9 bases from J, with 20 bases between. CDR3 coding DNA: TGTGCCAGCTACGGGAGAGGGCCTAACTCTTCACCCCTCCACTTT. Protein product: CASYGRGPNSSPLHF. Full variable domain (remainder filled in from reference TRBV28 and TRBJ1-6): DVKVTQSSRYLVKRTGEKVFLECVQDMDHENMFWYRQDPGLGLRLIYFSYDVKMKEKGDIPEGYSVSREKKERFSLILESASTNQTSMYLCASYGRGPNSSPLHFGNGTRLTVT.

CDR3 protein: CATSRDKGANQPQHF. The CDR3 DNA is TGTGCCACCAGCAGAGATAAGGGGGCCAATCAGCCCCAGCATTTT. The chain joins TRBV15 to TRBJ1-5; 7 bases line up with TRBD1. After removal of 0 bases from V and 3 bases from J, the junction contained 2 bases not matched to a gene. The germline CDR1 and CDR2 sequences are LNHNV and YYDKDF (reference sequence). The CDR3 consists of 15 residues. The full variable domain, rest sourced from reference TRBV15 and TRBJ1-5, is DAMVIQNPRYQVTQFGKPVTLSCSQTLNHNVMYWYQQKSSQAPKLLFHYYDKDFNNEADTPDNFQSRRPNTSFCFLDIRSPGLGDTAMYLCATSRDKGANQPQHFGDGTRLSIL.

The V and J genes are TRBV11-2 and TRBJ2-7; 7 bases line up with TRBD2. V was clipped by 5 bases and J by 2 bases; unmatched bases: 3. Germline values: CDR1 SGHAT, CDR2 FQNNGV. CDR3 length equals 13 residues. CDR3: CASSRGLAYEQYF. CDR3 nucleotides: TGTGCCAGCAGCCGCGGACTAGCCTACGAGCAGTACTTC.

This clone came up a few times. The V and J genes are TRBV5-4 and TRBJ1-2; 7 bases fit TRBD1. V lost 5 bases to trimming and J lost 7 bases; unmatched junction nucleotides: 14. Germline V CDR1 and CDR2: SGHNT, YYREEE (reference sequence). This CDR3 comprises 15 residues. CDR3 DNA sequence: TGTGCCAGCAGGATGAGACAGGGTCCTATTGGTGGCTACACCTTC. Translation: CASRMRQGPIGGYTF. Looking up the rest from reference TRBV5-4 and TRBJ1-2 gives the full variable domain: ETGVTQSPTHLIKTRGQQVTLRCSSQSGHNTVSWYQQALGQGPQFIFQYYREEENGRGNFPPRFSGLQFPNYSSELNVNALELDDSALYLCASRMRQGPIGGYTFGSGTRLTVV.

This chain joins TRBV7-9 and TRBJ2-1; TRBD2 aligns across 11 bases. This CDR3 spans 16 amino acids. V lost 1 base, J lost 12 bases, and 11 bases stayed unmatched. Germline V gene lookup returns CDR1 SEHNR and CDR2 FQNEAQ (reference sequence). The CDR3 sequence: CASSLDAGLAAPGQFF. The CDR3, as DNA: TGTGCCAGCAGCTTAGACGCGGGACTAGCGGCGCCGGGGCAGTTCTTC.

The J gene is TRBJ2-6, the V gene TRBV5-8, with TRBD1 matching over 9 bases. CDR3 length: 16 residues. Germline V CDR1 and CDR2: SGHTS, YDEGEE. J was trimmed by 1 base and V by 4 bases; bases with no gene match: 3. The CDR3: CASSGQGRSGANVLTF. DNA for the CDR3: TGTGCCAGCAGCGGACAGGGGCGGTCTGGGGCCAACGTCCTGACTTTC.

The V and J genes are TRBV4-1 and TRBJ2-6, with a tentative D call TRBD1 (5 bases). This CDR3 contains 17 residues. The V end lost 3 bases, the J end lost 0 bases, and 12 bases lay between the germline ends. Germline CDR1 reads MGHRA; CDR2 reads YSYEKL. The CDR3 DNA reads as TGCGCCAGCAGCCAGTACCTTGACAGCTCTGGGGCCAACGTCCTGACTTTC. Its protein product is CASSQYLDSSGANVLTF.

Of note for this clone: One end of the junction varies from germline; a read error may be responsible. J is TRBJ2-6 and V is TRBV4-1, with D hard to call. The CDR3 totals 17 residues. CDR1 and CDR2 from the germline V gene are MGHRA and YSYEKL. The CDR3 sequence: CASSQDRRVSEANVLTF. The CDR3 region has the DNA TGCGCCAGCAGCCAAGATAGACGGGTCTCTGAGGCCAACGTCCTGACTTTC.